The 8 T cell receptor beta chains below come from one sample, sequenced in a study of OX40 agonist ivuxolimab in advanced cancers. Clones were read by immunoSEQ multiplex PCR, and TCRdb kept only the in-frame ones, dropping some. The repertoire holds approximately 48,000 clones, 70% to 80% seen once, with under 5% in the top ten. Material: CD4+ or CD8+ T cells sorted from blood, obtained in a trial of the OX40 agonist ivuxolimab. These receptors were collected from an adult with an advanced solid tumor such as melanoma, head and neck, liver or kidney cancer.

This chain uses TRBV19 with TRBJ2-5; D not certain. The CDR3 length is 13 residues. Looked up from germline, CDR1 is LNHDA and CDR2 is SQIVND (reference sequence). Trimming stripped 1 base from V and 1 base from J, with 4 bases between. Here the CDR3 DNA reads TGTGCCAGTAGTATAGGGCCCCAAGAGACCCAGTACTTC. The encoded protein is CASSIGPQETQYF.

The J gene is TRBJ1-1, the V gene TRBV6-1, with a possible D match to TRBD1 (5 bases). CDR3 size: 15 residues. The V gene lost 4 bases and the J gene lost 1 base, with 13 bases spanning the gap. Germline V gene data show CDR1 as MNHNS and CDR2 as SASEGT. DNA for the CDR3: TGTGCCAGCAGTGTGTTTGGGGGGACGAACACTGAAGCTTTCTTT. This codes for CASSVFGGTNTEAFF.

CDR3 sequence reads: CSVQVLSNSPLHF. In DNA form, the CDR3 reads TGCAGCGTCCAAGTGCTTTCTAATTCACCCCTCCACTTT. The chain couples TRBV29-1 to TRBJ1-6; D is unclear. Trimming cost V 6 bases and J 6 bases, with 12 bases left between them. The germline V gene has CDR1 SQVTM and CDR2 ANQGSEA. CDR3 length: 13 residues.

V usage is TRBV28 and J usage is TRBJ1-2, with D perhaps matching TRBD1 (5 bases). Deletions cut 4 bases from V and 4 bases from J, with 19 bases between. CDR3 length: 16 residues. Per the germline V gene, CDR1 is MDHEN and CDR2 is SYDVKM. The CDR3 sequence is CASSSLGAGRIYGYTF. The CDR3, as DNA: TGTGCCAGCAGTTCTCTTGGGGCAGGGAGAATCTATGGCTACACCTTC.

This chain joins TRBV4-1 and TRBJ1-1; 9 bases are a match to TRBD1. The CDR3 contains 20 residues. The trim removed 1 base at V and 1 base at J, leaving 16 bases unmatched. From germline, CDR1 is MGHRA and CDR2 YSYEKL. The CDR3 region is CASSQGRGIRDRERNTEAFF. In DNA form, the CDR3 reads TGCGCCAGCAGCCAAGGGAGAGGGATCAGGGACAGGGAAAGGAACACTGAAGCTTTCTTT.

The chain uses TRBV6-1 and TRBJ1-2; the match to TRBD1 covers 11 bases. The V gene end was trimmed by 4 bases and the J gene end by 1 base; junction bases not matched to a gene: 8. The CDR3 contains 17 residues. Germline-derived CDR1 and CDR2 are MNHNS and SASEGT. The CDR3 protein is CASSASGQGAFNYGYTF. CDR3 bases: TGTGCCAGCAGTGCATCCGGACAGGGGGCGTTTAACTATGGCTACACCTTC.

This clone is medium-sized in the sample. The rearrangement joins TRBV12-2 to TRBJ2-1; TRBD2 reflects the table's D call only, with no check against the DNA. TRBV12-2 is labeled a pseudogene. This CDR3 is built from 17 residues. The CDR3 nucleotides are TGTGCAAGTCGCTTAGCGCACTCCTCAAGACTAGCCAATGAGCAGTTCTTC. Translation: CASRLAHSSRLANEQFF.

The rearrangement joins TRBV5-1 to TRBJ2-1, with 15 bases matching TRBD2. Germline CDR1 SGHRS, CDR2 YFSETQ. The J segment lost 8 bases and the V segment lost 4 bases, leaving 10 bases of the junction unmatched. The CDR3 runs to 17 residues. CDR3 protein: CASSPGLAGGYSDEQFF. For the CDR3, the DNA is TGCGCCAGCAGCCCGGGACTAGCGGGAGGCTACTCCGATGAGCAGTTCTTC.